Following are 10 T cell receptor beta chains from one sample sequenced in a study of blood T cell repertoires in COVID-19. Sequenced by immunoSEQ multiplex PCR; TCRdb stores in-frame clones only, minus some. This sample has approximately 320,000 clones; 85% to 90% occur once, and the top ten carry around 10%. What was sequenced was peripheral blood. The receptors come from a woman in her twenties or thirties with COVID-19, enrolled during active disease.

The table lists this clone with a count of one. The V call is TRBV6-6, the J call TRBJ2-2; TRBD2 matches 14 bases. Germline trimming cut 5 bases from V and 5 bases from J; bases unmatched to any gene: 10. The CDR3 runs 18 residues. Looked up from germline, CDR1 is MNHNY and CDR2 is SVGAGI (reference sequence). This chain's CDR3 is CASSRLAGGLGGTGELFF. CDR3 DNA: TGTGCCAGCAGTCGACTAGCGGGGGGGCTCGGTGGAACCGGGGAGCTGTTTTTT.

This chain uses TRBV7-6 with TRBJ1-1, with 7 bases that match TRBD1. After removal of 5 bases from V and 1 base from J, the junction contained 4 bases not matched to a gene. The CDR3 consists of 14 residues. CDR1 is SGHVS and CDR2 is FNYEAQ in the germline V gene. CDR3 sequence reads: CASSVRGPNTEAFF. In DNA, the CDR3 is TGTGCCAGCAGCGTAAGGGGGCCGAACACTGAAGCTTTCTTT. The full variable domain, rest sourced from reference TRBV7-6 and TRBJ1-1, is GAGVSQSPRYKVTKRGQDVALRCDPISGHVSLYWYRQALGQGPEFLTYFNYEAQQDKSGLPNDRFSAERPEGSISTLTIQRTEQRDSAMYRCASSVRGPNTEAFFGQGTRLTVV.

This clone was counted between two and nine times. The chain links TRBV6-7 to TRBJ1-3; possible D gene TRBD1, 5 bases. TRBV6-7 is identified as an open reading frame with a role that is uncertain. This CDR3 contains 14 residues. Trimming left V 6 bases short and J 0 bases short, with 9 bases between. Here the CDR3 reads CASRGGLSGNTIYF. The CDR3 nucleotides are TGTGCCAGCAGGGGGGGTCTCTCTGGAAACACCATATATTTT.

The V gene is TRBV7-9, the J gene TRBJ2-1; D remains unclear. Per germline, CDR1 SEHNR and CDR2 FQNEAQ (reference sequence). The V end lost 2 bases, the J end lost 7 bases, and 12 bases lay between the germline ends. The CDR3 covers 14 residues. In nucleotides, the CDR3 is TGTGCCAGCAGCTTATCCTTTGGAGCAAATGAGCAGTTCTTC. Amino acid sequence: CASSLSFGANEQFF.

V gene TRBV27 combines with J gene TRBJ2-5; 11 nucleotides match TRBD2. This CDR3 region has 15 residues. The germline gives CDR1 MNHEY, CDR2 SMNVEV (reference sequence). Trimming removed 4 bases from V and 4 bases from J; junction bases left unmatched: 5. The CDR3 region is CASSYSGGALETQYF. DNA for the CDR3: TGTGCCAGCAGTTATAGCGGGGGGGCCTTAGAGACCCAGTACTTC.

CDR3 residues: CASSLGRENTEAFF. CDR3 sequence (DNA): TGCGCCAGCAGCTTGGGCAGGGAGAACACTGAAGCTTTCTTT. J is TRBJ1-1 and V is TRBV5-1; D might be TRBD1 (5 bases). The CDR3 totals 14 residues. CDR1 is SGHRS, CDR2 YFSETQ, per germline. Trimming stripped 0 bases from V and 1 base from J, with 7 bases between.

The chain uses TRBV14 and TRBJ1-5, with 8 bases that match TRBD1. V shed 1 base, J shed 6 bases, and the junction held 2 bases outside the gene matches. The CDR3 extends over 14 amino acids. Germline values: CDR1 SGHDN, CDR2 FVKESK. This CDR3 is CASSQGGQGQPQHF. The CDR3, as DNA: TGTGCCAGCAGCCAAGGAGGACAGGGTCAGCCCCAGCATTTT.

This chain connects TRBV3-1 (or the pseudogene TRBV3-2) to TRBJ2-5; D perhaps matches TRBD2 (7 bases). Trimming cost V 2 bases and J 7 bases, with 17 bases left between them. This CDR3 contains 15 residues. CDR1 and CDR2 from the germline V gene are LGHDT and YNNKEL (reference sequence). CDR3 sequence reads: CASSQPRRGGGTQYF. CDR3 DNA: TGTGCCAGCAGCCAACCAAGGAGGGGAGGGGGGACCCAGTACTTC.

The V call is TRBV6-2 or TRBV6-3, the J call TRBJ2-7; no firm D call. The CDR3 runs to 13 residues. V lost 4 bases and J 6 bases, leaving 13 bases between the germline ends. Germline V gives CDR1 MNHEY, CDR2 SVGEGT. The CDR3 here is CASSSIYYAEQYF. The CDR3 bases are TGTGCCAGCAGTTCCATCTACTATGCCGAGCAGTACTTC.

Points on this clone: Relative to the germline gene, one junction end is altered; a read error may explain this. This chain joins TRBV7-7 and TRBJ1-5; possibly TRBD1 for D (5 bases). The CDR3 runs 13 residues. Per the germline V gene, CDR1 is SSHAT and CDR2 is FNYEAQ (reference sequence). The CDR3 region has the DNA TGTGCCAGCAGTTTAGGACAAGGACAGCCCCAGCATTTT. Encoded protein: CASSLGQGQPQHF.